The 8 T cell receptor beta chains in this list originate from one sample, sequenced in a study of blood T cell repertoires in COVID-19 (dated by TCRdb to about 2020). Libraries were prepared through the immunoSEQ multiplex PCR assay. The source is immuneACCESS, and TCRdb retained only in-frame sequences with V and J called. Part of the clones is not carried over; for the studies checked, unresolved V genes explain less than half of this, and the remainder is unexplained. This sample gives over 150,000 clones in total; roughly 87% of them show up just once. The ten largest clones take up around 7.3% of the sample. Material for sequencing was peripheral blood. The receptor set was obtained from a woman in her sixties or seventies with COVID-19, enrolled during active disease.

This clone was counted between two and nine times. V usage is TRBV28 and J usage is TRBJ1-1, with unresolved D. This CDR3 is built from 11 residues. V lost 6 bases and J 11 bases, leaving 13 bases between the germline ends. CDR1 is MDHEN, CDR2 SYDVKM, per germline. DNA for the CDR3: TGTGCCAGCAGCTCATCCCTCGGGGCTTTCTTT. The encoded protein is CASSSSLGAFF.

V gene TRBV7-2 combines with J gene TRBJ2-1; 7 nucleotides match TRBD1. Per the germline V gene, CDR1 is SGHTA and CDR2 is FQGNSA. V shed 5 bases, J shed 12 bases, and the junction held 13 bases outside the gene matches. The CDR3 is made up of 14 amino acids. CDR3 region: CASSPRNSQGVQFF. The CDR3 DNA reads TGTGCCAGCAGCCCCCGAAACTCGCAGGGGGTGCAGTTCTTC. Full variable domain (missing parts from reference TRBV7-2 and TRBJ2-1): GAGVSQSPSNKVTEKGKDVELRCDPISGHTALYWYRQSLGQGLEFLIYFQGNSAPDKSGLPSDRFSAERTGGSVSTLTIQRTQQEDSAVYLCASSPRNSQGVQFFGPGTRLTVL.

The chain employs TRBV5-8 and TRBJ2-4, with TRBD2 matching over 10 bases. V shed 3 bases, J shed 0 bases, and the junction held 12 bases outside the gene matches. Germline CDR1 is SGHTS and CDR2 is YDEGEE. CDR3 length: 19 amino acids. CDR3 in DNA: TGTGCCAGCAGCTCTCTTCGACGGACTAGCGGACTAGCCAAAAACATTCAGTACTTC. Protein product: CASSSLRRTSGLAKNIQYF.

The chain has TRBV30 and TRBJ2-7; 9 bases align to TRBD1. The CDR3 spans 14 residues. The germline CDR1 and CDR2 sequences are GTSNPN and SVGIG (reference sequence). Trimming removed 1 base from V and 7 bases from J; junction bases left unmatched: 8. The CDR3 DNA sequence: TGTGCCTGGAGTGGACAGGGGGAGGCCGGGGAGCAGTACTTC. This gives the protein CAWSGQGEAGEQYF.

This clone has just a few counts. The chain joins TRBV2 to TRBJ2-2, with a weak D call TRBD1 (5 bases). Looked up from germline, CDR1 is SNHLY and CDR2 is FYNNEI. Trimming pared 4 bases from V and 6 bases from J, leaving 12 bases between. This CDR3 contains 14 residues. The CDR3 spells CASSGQSGPGELFF. Here the CDR3 DNA reads TGTGCCAGCAGTGGACAGTCTGGACCCGGGGAGCTGTTTTTT. The variable domain in full, completed from reference TRBV2 and TRBJ2-2, reads EPEVTQTPSHQVTQMGQEVILRCVPISNHLYFYWYRQILGQKVEFLVSFYNNEISEKSEIFDDQFSVERPDGSNFTLKIRSTKLEDSAMYFCASSGQSGPGELFFGEGSRLTVL.

The rearrangement uses TRBV7-9 and TRBJ1-2, with a weak D call TRBD1 (6 bases). Germline CDR1 reads SEHNR; CDR2 reads FQNEAQ (reference sequence). Trimming took off 7 bases at V and 4 bases at J, with 19 bases between the two ends. The CDR3 spans 15 residues. The CDR3 coding sequence is TGTGCCAGCACCCGAGGGGGGGGGCGCATCTATGGCTACACCTTC. The encoded protein is CASTRGGGRIYGYTF.

In this sample, this clone turned up once. The rearrangement uses TRBV9 and TRBJ2-5, with TRBD2 matching 10 bases. The V gene's germline CDR1 is SGDLS and CDR2 YYNGEE. The CDR3 is 16 residues long. J gave up 7 bases and V 4 bases, and 13 bases lay outside the gene matches. The CDR3 region has the DNA TGTGCCAGCAGCCCCCTAGCGGGGGCCCTTCGCGGGACCCAGTACTTC. Translated, it gives CASSPLAGALRGTQYF.

This chain links TRBV10-2 with TRBJ1-3; D not resolved. Trimming shortened V by 4 bases and J by 0 bases, and 10 bases separated the two germline ends. The CDR3 runs to 15 residues. CDR1 is WSHSY and CDR2 is SAAADI in the germline V gene. The CDR3 nucleotides are TGCGCCAGCAGTGTCTCACAGACCTCTGGAAACACCATATATTTT. It translates to CASSVSQTSGNTIYF.